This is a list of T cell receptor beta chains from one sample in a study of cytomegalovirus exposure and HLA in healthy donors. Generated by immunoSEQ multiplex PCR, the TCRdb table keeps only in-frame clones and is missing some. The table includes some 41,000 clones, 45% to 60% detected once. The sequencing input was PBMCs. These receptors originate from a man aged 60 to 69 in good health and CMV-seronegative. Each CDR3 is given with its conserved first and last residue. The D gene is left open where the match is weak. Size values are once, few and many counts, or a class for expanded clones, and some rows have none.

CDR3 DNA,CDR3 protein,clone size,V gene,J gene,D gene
TGTGCCTGCAAGACAGGGGCTGGGAATTCACCCCTCCACTTT,CACKTGAGNSPLHF,few,TRBV30,TRBJ1-6,TRBD1
TGTGCCAGCAGCCCACGACTAGCGGCCACAGATACGCAGTATTTT,CASSPRLAATDTQYF,few,TRBV7-2,TRBJ2-3,TRBD2
TGTGCCAGCAGCTTGGGGACTAGCGGGCCCTACGAGCAGTACTTC,CASSLGTSGPYEQYF,NA,TRBV7-6,TRBJ2-7,TRBD2
TGTGCCTGGAGTCCCCTAGGAGGGATCACTGAAGCTTTCTTT,CAWSPLGGITEAFF,NA,TRBV30,TRBJ1-1,NA
TGTGCCAGCAGTTCGGCGGGATTGTTTAACAATGAGCAGTTCTTC,CASSSAGLFNNEQFF,NA,TRBV6-5,TRBJ2-1,NA
TGTGCCAGCATCTCAGGGGGGTTCATCGGGGAGCTGTTTTTT,CASISGGFIGELFF,NA,TRBV21-1,TRBJ2-2,NA
TGTGCCAGCAGTCGCAGGGTGACGGAGCAGCCCCAGCATTTT,CASSRRVTEQPQHF,NA,TRBV6-5,TRBJ1-5,NA
TGTGCCAGCACCCAGGGAACCTACGAGCAGTACTTC,CASTQGTYEQYF,NA,TRBV6-1,TRBJ2-7,NA
TGTGCCAGCACGGGGAATGGGATCTACGAGCAGTACTTC,CASTGNGIYEQYF,NA,TRBV5-4,TRBJ2-7,NA
TGTGCCAGCAGCCCTGACAGGGGGCGATGGGAGCAGTACTTC,CASSPDRGRWEQYF,NA,TRBV7-2,TRBJ2-7,TRBD1
TGTGCCAGCAGCTCCCCTAGCGGGACTAGCACAGATACGCAGTATTTT,CASSSPSGTSTDTQYF,NA,TRBV6-6,TRBJ2-3,TRBD2
TGTGCCAGCAGCCAAGAGGTCAGAAGATATGGCTACACCTTC,CASSQEVRRYGYTF,NA,TRBV14,TRBJ1-2,NA
TGTGCCAGCAATATTCTCCGGGACTATGGCTACACCTTC,CASNILRDYGYTF,NA,TRBV2,TRBJ1-2,NA
TGTGCCAGCAGCCAAGATACGGGGGTGGTTCAGCCCCAGCATTTT,CASSQDTGVVQPQHF,few,TRBV4-2,TRBJ1-5,NA
TGTGCCAGCAGTGCCGGGACAGGGGAAAACATTCAGTACTTC,CASSAGTGENIQYF,NA,TRBV2,TRBJ2-4,TRBD1
TGTGCCAGCAGTTTATCTGGAGGCAATCAGCCCCAGCATTTT,CASSLSGGNQPQHF,NA,TRBV27,TRBJ1-5,NA
TGTGCCAGCAGCCGATCGGAGGCCGGGGGTGAAAAACTGTTTTTT,CASSRSEAGGEKLFF,NA,TRBV7-8,TRBJ1-4,NA
TGTGCCTGGAGTGTACGGGAAAAACTGTTTTTT,CAWSVREKLFF,NA,TRBV30,TRBJ1-4,NA
TGTGCCAGCACCCTTCAAGGACAGTCAAAACAGCCCCAGCATTTT,CASTLQGQSKQPQHF,NA,TRBV28,TRBJ1-5,NA
TGTGCCAGCCGCGGGAGCGCAGATACGCAGTATTTT,CASRGSADTQYF,NA,TRBV28,TRBJ2-3,TRBD2
TGTGCCAGCAGCCCTTGGGACAGCAGTAACTATGGCTACACCTTC,CASSPWDSSNYGYTF,NA,TRBV11-2,TRBJ1-2,TRBD1
TGCGCCAGCAGCTTGGGGACAGGGGGCGGCAGAGGCTACACCTTC,CASSLGTGGGRGYTF,few,TRBV5-1,TRBJ1-2,TRBD1